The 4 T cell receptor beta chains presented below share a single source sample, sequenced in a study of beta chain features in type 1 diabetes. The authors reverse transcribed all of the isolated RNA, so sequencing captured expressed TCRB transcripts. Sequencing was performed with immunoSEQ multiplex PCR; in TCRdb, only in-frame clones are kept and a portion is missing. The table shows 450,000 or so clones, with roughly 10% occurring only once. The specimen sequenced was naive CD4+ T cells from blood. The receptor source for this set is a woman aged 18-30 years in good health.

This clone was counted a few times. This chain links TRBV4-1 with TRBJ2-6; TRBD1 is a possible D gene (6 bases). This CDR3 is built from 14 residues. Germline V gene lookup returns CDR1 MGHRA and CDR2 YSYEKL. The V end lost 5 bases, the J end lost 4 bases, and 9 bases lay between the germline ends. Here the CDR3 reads CASSWGPGANVLTF. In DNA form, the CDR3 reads TGCGCCAGCAGCTGGGGGCCCGGGGCCAACGTCCTGACTTTC.

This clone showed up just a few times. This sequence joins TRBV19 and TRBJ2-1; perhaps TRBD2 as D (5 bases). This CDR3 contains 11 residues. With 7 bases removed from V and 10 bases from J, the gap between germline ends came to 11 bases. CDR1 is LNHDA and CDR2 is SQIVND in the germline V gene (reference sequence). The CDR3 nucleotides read TGTGCCAGTATAAAACGGGGAGAGCAGTTCTTC. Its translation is CASIKRGEQFF.

In nucleotides, the CDR3 is TGTGCCTGGAGTGCCGGGACTAGCGGGAGGGATGAGCAGTTCTTC. Its translation: CAWSAGTSGRDEQFF. This rearrangement joins TRBV30 to TRBJ2-1, with TRBD2 matching 16 bases. The CDR3 is 15 residues long. Germline V lookup: CDR1 GTSNPN, CDR2 SVGIG (reference sequence). V dropped 1 base and J dropped 8; count of bases not matched to a gene: 2.

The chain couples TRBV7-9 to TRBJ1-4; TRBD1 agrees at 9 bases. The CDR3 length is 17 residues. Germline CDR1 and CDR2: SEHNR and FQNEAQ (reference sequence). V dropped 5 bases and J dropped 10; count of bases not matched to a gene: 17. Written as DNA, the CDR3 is TGTGCCAGCAGCGACACGGACCGGCGACAGGGGGAGGGAAAACTGTTTTTT. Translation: CASSDTDRRQGEGKLFF. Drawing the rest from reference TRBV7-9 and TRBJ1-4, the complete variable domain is DTGVSQNPRHKITKRGQNVTFRCDPISEHNRLYWYRQTLGQGPEFLTYFQNEAQLEKSRLLSDRFSAERPKGSFSTLEIQRTEQGDSAMYLCASSDTDRRQGEGKLFFGSGTQLSVL.